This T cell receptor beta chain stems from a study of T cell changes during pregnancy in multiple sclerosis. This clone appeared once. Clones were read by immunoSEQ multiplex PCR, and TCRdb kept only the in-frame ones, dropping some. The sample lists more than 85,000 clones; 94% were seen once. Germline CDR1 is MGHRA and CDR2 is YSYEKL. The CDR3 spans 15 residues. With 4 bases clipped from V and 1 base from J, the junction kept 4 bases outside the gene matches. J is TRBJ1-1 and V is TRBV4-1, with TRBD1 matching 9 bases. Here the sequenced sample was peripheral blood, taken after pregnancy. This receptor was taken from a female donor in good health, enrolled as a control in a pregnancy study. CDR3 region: CASSPPDRGNTEAFF. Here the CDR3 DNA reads TGCGCCAGCAGCCCGCCGGACAGGGGGAACACTGAAGCTTTCTTT.